These 12 T cell receptor beta chains originate from one sample sequenced in a study of CD8 T cells in Susac syndrome. RNA totalling roughly 0.45 to 1 ug underwent reverse transcription with random hexamers. Each CDR3 protein gets one entry after TCRdb re-called the immunoSEQ multiplex PCR reads with MiXCR. Of 300,000 to 350,000 distinct CDR3 sequences listed, roughly nine tenths are singletons. The source material was CD4+ T cells from PBMCs. The receptors originated from a human donor with multiple sclerosis.

J is TRBJ1-2 and V is TRBV7-9; D is ambiguous. Per the germline V gene, CDR1 is SEHNR and CDR2 is FQNEAQ (reference sequence). The length of the CDR3 is 13 residues. V shed 1 base and J shed 5 bases, with 8 bases lying between them. The chain's CDR3 is CASSLGGFYGYTF. CDR3 DNA sequence: TGTGCCAGCAGCTTAGGAGGGTTTTATGGCTACACCTTC.

The rearrangement uses TRBV20-1 and TRBJ1-2; D perhaps matches TRBD1 (5 bases). The V and J ends lost 4 bases and 6 bases respectively, with 15 bases between them. This CDR3 comprises 13 residues. CDR1 is DFQATT and CDR2 is SNEGSKA in the germline V gene (reference sequence). The CDR3 DNA reads as TGCAGTGCTACAACGACAGACGTCGATGGCTACACCTTC. Its translation: CSATTTDVDGYTF.

The V and J genes are TRBV9 and TRBJ1-1; the D gene is possibly TRBD1 (6 bases). Trimming pared 4 bases from V and 1 base from J, leaving 11 bases between. The CDR3 extends over 14 amino acids. Germline assignment: CDR1 SGDLS and CDR2 YYNGEE. The DNA of the CDR3 is TGTGCCAGCAGCATATCGGGACAGAACACTGAAGCTTTCTTT. Translating gives CASSISGQNTEAFF.

The chain recombines TRBV7-8 with TRBJ2-3; TRBD1 aligns across 7 bases. J was trimmed by 1 base and V by 6 bases; bases with no gene match: 10. Germline V CDR1 and CDR2: SGHVS, FQNEAQ. The CDR3 length is 16 residues. The CDR3 nucleotides read TGTGCCAGCAGAAGAGACAGGGTGATTGGCACAGATACGCAGTATTTT. Amino acid sequence: CASRRDRVIGTDTQYF.

The chain recombines TRBV5-4 with TRBJ2-5; D is ambiguous. This CDR3 contains 15 residues. V was trimmed by 1 base and J by 4 bases, leaving 14 bases between them. CDR1 and CDR2 from the germline V gene are SGHNT and YYREEE (reference sequence). The CDR3 nucleotides read TGTGCCAGCAGCTTGTTGGCCGGCTCAAGAGAGACCCAGTACTTC. This translates into CASSLLAGSRETQYF.

The rearrangement links TRBV11-2 to TRBJ2-7; TRBD1 aligns across 7 bases. V trimming: 5 bases; J trimming: 3 bases; junction bases outside the gene matches: 7. The CDR3 runs 14 residues. The germline gives CDR1 SGHAT, CDR2 FQNNGV. CDR3 nucleotides: TGTGCCAGCAGCCTCGGACAGGCGTACTACGAGCAGTACTTC. Translating gives CASSLGQAYYEQYF.

The J gene is TRBJ2-2, the V gene TRBV6-2 or TRBV6-3; either TRBD1 or TRBD2 may fit D (5 bases each). The CDR3 extends over 15 amino acids. V lost 5 bases and J 2 bases, leaving 12 bases between the germline ends. CDR1 and CDR2 (germline): MNHEY, SVGEGT. The CDR3 loop is CASSKSGPNTGELFF. CDR3 nucleotides: TGTGCCAGCAGTAAATCGGGACCAAACACCGGGGAGCTGTTTTTT.

This rearrangement joins TRBV7-2 to TRBJ1-2, with D tentatively TRBD1 (6 bases). The CDR3 is made up of 14 amino acids. The germline V gene has CDR1 SGHTA and CDR2 FQGNSA. Between the trimmed V and J ends, which lost 2 bases and 5 bases, there was a span of 12 bases. This chain's CDR3 is CASSLTGFGYGYTF. The CDR3 region has the DNA TGTGCCAGCAGCTTAACAGGGTTTGGATATGGCTACACCTTC.

The gene calls are TRBV3-1 and TRBJ2-5; either TRBD1 or TRBD2 may fit D (5 bases each). The CDR3 sequence is 16 residues long. V gave up 4 bases and J gave up 5 bases, with 20 bases separating them. Germline V gives CDR1 LGHDT, CDR2 YNNKEL (reference sequence). The CDR3 sequence: CASSLGQGPGWETQYF. The CDR3, as DNA: TGTGCCAGCAGCCTAGGGCAGGGCCCGGGGTGGGAGACCCAGTACTTC.

This rearrangement joins TRBV5-6 to TRBJ2-5, with 7 positions matching TRBD1. Germline lookup yields CDR1 SGHDT and CDR2 YYEEEE. J gave up 3 bases and V 7 bases, and 9 bases lay outside the gene matches. The CDR3 is 14 residues long. CDR3 in amino acids: CASVVRDREETQYF. The CDR3, as DNA: TGTGCCAGCGTCGTTAGGGACAGAGAAGAGACCCAGTACTTC. Full variable domain (outside the CDR3, taken from reference TRBV5-6 and TRBJ2-5): DAGVTQSPTHLIKTRGQQVTLRCSPKSGHDTVSWYQQALGQGPQFIFQYYEEEERQRGNFPDRFSGHQFPNYSSELNVNALLLGDSALYLCASVVRDREETQYFGPGTRLLVL.

V gene TRBV12-3 or TRBV12-4 combines with J gene TRBJ2-7; tentative D call: TRBD2 (5 bases). CDR3 length: 13 amino acids. V was cut by 3 bases and J by 1 base, with 7 bases left in between. CDR3 sequence: CASSFGDSYEQYF. CDR3 sequence (DNA): TGTGCCAGCAGTTTCGGGGATTCCTACGAGCAGTACTTC.

The chain uses TRBV30 and TRBJ2-1, with TRBD2 matching over 7 bases. In germline, CDR1 is GTSNPN, CDR2 SVGIG (reference sequence). With 0 bases clipped from V and 4 bases from J, the junction kept 3 bases outside the gene matches. The CDR3 runs 14 residues. DNA of the CDR3: TGTGCCTGGAGTGTAGTGGGAGGGTACAATGAGCAGTTCTTC. Protein: CAWSVVGGYNEQFF.